Listed below are T cell receptor beta chains from one sample, sequenced in a study of T cells in Graves' hyperthyroidism and ophthalmopathy. TCRdb processed the multiplex PCR reads anew with MiXCR; each CDR3 protein has one entry. The table records approximately 430,000 distinct CDR3 sequences, about a sixth of them present only once. The sequencing input was blood. The receptors derive from a woman aged 18-30 years with Graves' hyperthyroidism. The CDR3 runs from the conserved cysteine through the conserved F or W. The order of the fields is CDR3 protein, J gene, V gene.

CDR3: CASSLAVRPQFF
J: TRBJ2-1
V: TRBV11-1

CDR3: CASRKRTSGRSQETQYF
J: TRBJ2-5
V: TRBV28

CDR3: CASSSRGGGGGVGYEQYF
J: TRBJ2-7
V: TRBV2

CDR3: CASSLSGGGGGDEQYF
J: TRBJ2-7
V: TRBV7-2

CDR3: CASSERGRTYNEQFF
J: TRBJ2-1
V: TRBV2

CDR3: CASSTLRISGAGNSPLHF
J: TRBJ1-6
V: TRBV19

CDR3: CASSLRTGARDGYTF
J: TRBJ1-2
V: TRBV5-1

CDR3: CASSPSSTGWNEKLFF
J: TRBJ1-4
V: TRBV27

CDR3: CASSPQTILDTDTQYF
J: TRBJ2-3
V: TRBV4-1

CDR3: CASSYSTSVSYEQYF
J: TRBJ2-7
V: TRBV6-5

CDR3: CASSVLSPSSTDTQYF
J: TRBJ2-3
V: TRBV10-2

CDR3: CASSETSGSHEQYF
J: TRBJ2-7
V: TRBV12-3/TRBV12-4

CDR3: CASRMVAGGGEQYF
J: TRBJ2-7
V: TRBV5-1

CDR3: CASSQIRREGSGNTIYF
J: TRBJ1-3
V: TRBV4-1

CDR3: CATSDPGQTLEETQYF
J: TRBJ2-5
V: TRBV24-1

CDR3: CASSLTGNRLNTGELFF
J: TRBJ2-2
V: TRBV7-3

CDR3: CSASGSGGAETQYF
J: TRBJ2-5
V: TRBV20-1

CDR3: CASSAPRDRGREDYGYTF
J: TRBJ1-2
V: TRBV9

CDR3: CASSPQGGFVNEQFF
J: TRBJ2-1
V: TRBV7-3

CDR3: CASSPGQLYYGYTF
J: TRBJ1-2
V: TRBV12-3/TRBV12-4

CDR3: CASSPGPTSYEQYF
J: TRBJ2-7
V: TRBV5-1

CDR3: CASSYVASGNTIYF
J: TRBJ1-3
V: TRBV11-2

CDR3: CSLASTDTQYF
J: TRBJ2-3
V: TRBV20-1

CDR3: CASSVPGTGDFNEQFF
J: TRBJ2-1
V: TRBV2

CDR3: CASSLNGGGAQETQYF
J: TRBJ2-5
V: TRBV5-1

CDR3: CASSRTGLLGYEQYF
J: TRBJ2-7
V: TRBV5-6

CDR3: CASRVRQPSNEKLFF
J: TRBJ1-4
V: TRBV6-1

CDR3: CASTHPALNYGYTF
J: TRBJ1-2
V: TRBV7-9

CDR3: CASSYNRDSYEQYF
J: TRBJ2-7
V: TRBV6-5

CDR3: CASSLGHSQETQYF
J: TRBJ2-5
V: TRBV4-1

CDR3: CASSSAVPVERSSYEQYF
J: TRBJ2-7
V: TRBV7-8

CDR3: CASTLQGREEQYF
J: TRBJ2-7
V: TRBV5-1

CDR3: CSASGSGDTQYF
J: TRBJ2-3
V: TRBV20-1

CDR3: CASPYRGRVGEAFF
J: TRBJ1-1
V: TRBV13

CDR3: CSVAPDHLDTGELFF
J: TRBJ2-2
V: TRBV29-1

CDR3: CASSPGQGGYSPLHF
J: TRBJ1-6
V: TRBV18

CDR3: CASSEWGTANTGELFF
J: TRBJ2-2
V: TRBV2

CDR3: CSARWTGASGTGELFF
J: TRBJ2-2
V: TRBV20-1

CDR3: CASSPQRGSGNTIYF
J: TRBJ1-3
V: TRBV19

CDR3: CASSPGSGRGPSTDTQYF
J: TRBJ2-3
V: TRBV9

CDR3: CASSLSWQSYGYTF
J: TRBJ1-2
V: TRBV27

CDR3: CSARLLAGGVTQYF
J: TRBJ2-3
V: TRBV20-1

CDR3: CSVWSSYNEQFF
J: TRBJ2-1
V: TRBV29-1

CDR3: CASSQRGVRGYGYTF
J: TRBJ1-2
V: TRBV3-1

CDR3: CASVRFGSNTEAFF
J: TRBJ1-1
V: TRBV30

CDR3: CASSLMEATNEKLFF
J: TRBJ1-4
V: TRBV5-1

CDR3: CASSPGTVSGANVLTF
J: TRBJ2-6
V: TRBV5-1

CDR3: CSVDKREGADTQYF
J: TRBJ2-3
V: TRBV20-1

CDR3: CASKFSSGPTDTQYF
J: TRBJ2-3
V: TRBV4-1

CDR3: CASSQSLGGWSEAFF
J: TRBJ1-1
V: TRBV16

CDR3: CASSPRDRAWYEQYF
J: TRBJ2-7
V: TRBV12-3/TRBV12-4